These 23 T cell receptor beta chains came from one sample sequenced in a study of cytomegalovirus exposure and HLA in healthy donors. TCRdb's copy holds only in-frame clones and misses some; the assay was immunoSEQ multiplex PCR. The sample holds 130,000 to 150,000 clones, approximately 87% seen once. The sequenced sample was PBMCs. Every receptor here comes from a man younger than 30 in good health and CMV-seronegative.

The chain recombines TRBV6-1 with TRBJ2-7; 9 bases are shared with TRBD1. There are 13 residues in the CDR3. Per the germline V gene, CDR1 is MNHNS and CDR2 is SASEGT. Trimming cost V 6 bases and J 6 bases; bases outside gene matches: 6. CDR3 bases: TGTGCCAGCAGCCGGGACAGGGTCTCCGAGCAGTACTTC. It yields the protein CASSRDRVSEQYF.

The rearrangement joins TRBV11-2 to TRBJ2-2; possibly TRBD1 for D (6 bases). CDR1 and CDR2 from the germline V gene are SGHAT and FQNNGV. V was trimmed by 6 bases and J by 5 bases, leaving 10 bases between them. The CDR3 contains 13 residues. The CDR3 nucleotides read TGTGCCAGCAGGCTAACAGGGACCGGGGAGCTGTTTTTT. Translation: CASRLTGTGELFF. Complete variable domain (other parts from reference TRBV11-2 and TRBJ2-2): EAGVAQSPRYKIIEKRQSVAFWCNPISGHATLYWYQQILGQGPKLLIQFQNNGVVDDSQLPKDRFSAERLKGVDSTLKIQPAKLEDSAVYLCASRLTGTGELFFGEGSRLTVL.

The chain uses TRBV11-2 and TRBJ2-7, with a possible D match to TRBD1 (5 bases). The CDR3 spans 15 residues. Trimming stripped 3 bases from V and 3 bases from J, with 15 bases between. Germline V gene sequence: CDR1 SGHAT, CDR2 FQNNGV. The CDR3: CASSFPRQSFYEQYF. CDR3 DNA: TGTGCCAGCAGCTTCCCTCGACAGAGCTTCTACGAGCAGTACTTC.

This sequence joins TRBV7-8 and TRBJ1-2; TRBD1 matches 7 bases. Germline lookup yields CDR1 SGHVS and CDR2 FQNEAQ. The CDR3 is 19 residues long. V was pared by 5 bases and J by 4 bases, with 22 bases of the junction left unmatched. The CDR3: CASSPRPPDRPLGGYGYTF. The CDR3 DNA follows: TGTGCCAGCAGCCCCAGGCCCCCGGACAGGCCATTGGGGGGCTATGGCTACACCTTC.

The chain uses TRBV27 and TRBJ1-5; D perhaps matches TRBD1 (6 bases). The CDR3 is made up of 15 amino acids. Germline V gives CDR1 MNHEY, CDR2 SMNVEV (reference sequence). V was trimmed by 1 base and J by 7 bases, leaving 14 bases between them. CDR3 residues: CASSLLLPQGQPQHF. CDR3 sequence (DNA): TGTGCCAGCAGTTTATTACTCCCACAGGGCCAGCCCCAGCATTTT.

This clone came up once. The CDR3 here is CASSIGLDTDTQYF. CDR3 nucleotides: TGTGCCAGTAGTATAGGACTAGACACAGATACGCAGTATTTT. The V and J genes are TRBV19 and TRBJ2-3, with D perhaps TRBD2 (6 bases). The germline CDR1 and CDR2 sequences are LNHDA and SQIVND (reference sequence). The V gene lost 1 base and the J gene lost 2 bases, with 7 bases spanning the gap. This CDR3 region has 14 residues.

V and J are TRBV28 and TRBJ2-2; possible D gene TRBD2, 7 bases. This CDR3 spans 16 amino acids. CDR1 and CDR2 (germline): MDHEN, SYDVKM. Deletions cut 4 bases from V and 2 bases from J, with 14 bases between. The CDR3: CASSSTGGSNTGELFF. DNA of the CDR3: TGTGCCAGCAGTTCAACGGGGGGCTCCAACACCGGGGAGCTGTTTTTT. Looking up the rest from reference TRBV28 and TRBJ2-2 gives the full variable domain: DVKVTQSSRYLVKRTGEKVFLECVQDMDHENMFWYRQDPGLGLRLIYFSYDVKMKEKGDIPEGYSVSREKKERFSLILESASTNQTSMYLCASSSTGGSNTGELFFGEGSRLTVL.

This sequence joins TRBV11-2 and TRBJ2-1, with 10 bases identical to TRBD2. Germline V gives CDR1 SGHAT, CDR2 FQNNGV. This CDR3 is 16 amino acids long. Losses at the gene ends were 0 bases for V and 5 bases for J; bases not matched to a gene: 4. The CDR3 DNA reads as TGTGCCAGCAGCTTAGAGTCTGGACTAGCGGACAATGAGCAGTTCTTC. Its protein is CASSLESGLADNEQFF.

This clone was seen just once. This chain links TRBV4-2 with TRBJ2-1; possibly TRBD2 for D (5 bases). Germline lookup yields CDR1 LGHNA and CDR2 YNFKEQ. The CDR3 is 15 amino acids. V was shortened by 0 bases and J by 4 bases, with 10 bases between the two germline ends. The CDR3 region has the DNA TGTGCCAGCAGCCAAGATACTCGGAGGTACAATGAGCAGTTCTTC. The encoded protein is CASSQDTRRYNEQFF.

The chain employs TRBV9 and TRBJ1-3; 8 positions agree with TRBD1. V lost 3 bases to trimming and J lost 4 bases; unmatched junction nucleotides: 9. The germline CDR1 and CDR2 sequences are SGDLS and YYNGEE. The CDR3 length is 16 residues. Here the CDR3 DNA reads TGTGCCAGCAGCGCCTCCCATCAGGGGGCGGGAAACACCATATATTTT. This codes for CASSASHQGAGNTIYF.

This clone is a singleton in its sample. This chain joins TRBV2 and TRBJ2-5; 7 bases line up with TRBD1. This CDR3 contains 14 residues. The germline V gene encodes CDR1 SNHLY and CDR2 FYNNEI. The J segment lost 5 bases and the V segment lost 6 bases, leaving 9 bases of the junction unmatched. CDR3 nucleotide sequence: TGTGCCAGCAGCAAGAGGACAGGTACGGAGACCCAGTACTTC. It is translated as CASSKRTGTETQYF.

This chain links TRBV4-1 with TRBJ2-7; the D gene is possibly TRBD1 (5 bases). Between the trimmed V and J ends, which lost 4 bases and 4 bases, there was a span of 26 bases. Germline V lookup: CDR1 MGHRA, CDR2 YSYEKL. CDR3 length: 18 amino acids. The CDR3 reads CASSRTPGRSRIEYEQYF. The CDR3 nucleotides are TGCGCCAGCAGCCGGACACCAGGTAGGAGCAGAATTGAGTACGAGCAGTACTTC.

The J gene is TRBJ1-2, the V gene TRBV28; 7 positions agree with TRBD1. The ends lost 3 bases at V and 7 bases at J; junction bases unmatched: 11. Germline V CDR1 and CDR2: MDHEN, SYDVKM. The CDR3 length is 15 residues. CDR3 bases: TGTGCCAGCAGTTTTAGCCTAGGGGGCAGGCCTGGCTACACCTTC. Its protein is CASSFSLGGRPGYTF.

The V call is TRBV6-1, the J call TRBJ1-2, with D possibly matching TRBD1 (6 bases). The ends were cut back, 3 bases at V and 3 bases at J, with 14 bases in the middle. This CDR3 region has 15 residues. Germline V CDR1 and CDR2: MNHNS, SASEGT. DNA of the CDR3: TGTGCCAGCAGTGACCTCGGGCCAGGGGACTATGGCTACACCTTC. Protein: CASSDLGPGDYGYTF.

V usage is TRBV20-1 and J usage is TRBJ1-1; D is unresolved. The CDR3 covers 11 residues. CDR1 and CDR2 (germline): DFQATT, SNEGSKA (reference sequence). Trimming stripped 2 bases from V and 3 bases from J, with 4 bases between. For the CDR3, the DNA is TGCAGTGCTAGACGAGACACTGAAGCTTTCTTT. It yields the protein CSARRDTEAFF.

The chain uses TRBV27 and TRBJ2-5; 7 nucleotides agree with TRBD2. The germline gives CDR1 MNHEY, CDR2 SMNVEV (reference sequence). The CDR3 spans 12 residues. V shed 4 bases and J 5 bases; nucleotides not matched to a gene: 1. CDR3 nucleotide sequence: TGTGCCAGCAGTTACGGGGGGGAGACCCAGTACTTC. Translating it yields CASSYGGETQYF.

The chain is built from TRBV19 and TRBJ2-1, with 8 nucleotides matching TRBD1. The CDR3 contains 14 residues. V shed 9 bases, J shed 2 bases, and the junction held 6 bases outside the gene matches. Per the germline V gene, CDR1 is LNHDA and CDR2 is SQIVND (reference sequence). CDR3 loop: CASTGTGTYNEQFF. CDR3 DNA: TGTGCCAGCACCGGGACAGGCACCTACAATGAGCAGTTCTTC.

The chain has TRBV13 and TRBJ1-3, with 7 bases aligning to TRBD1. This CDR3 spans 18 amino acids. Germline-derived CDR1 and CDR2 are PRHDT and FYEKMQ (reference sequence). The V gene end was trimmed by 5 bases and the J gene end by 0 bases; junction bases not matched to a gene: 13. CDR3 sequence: CASSPSLGDRFSGNTIYF. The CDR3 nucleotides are TGTGCCAGCAGCCCTAGTCTGGGGGACAGATTCTCTGGAAACACCATATATTTT. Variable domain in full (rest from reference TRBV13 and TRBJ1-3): AAGVIQSPRHLIKEKRETATLKCYPIPRHDTVYWYQQGPGQDPQFLISFYEKMQSDKGSIPDRFSAQQFSDYHSELNMSSLELGDSALYFCASSPSLGDRFSGNTIYFGEGSWLTVV.

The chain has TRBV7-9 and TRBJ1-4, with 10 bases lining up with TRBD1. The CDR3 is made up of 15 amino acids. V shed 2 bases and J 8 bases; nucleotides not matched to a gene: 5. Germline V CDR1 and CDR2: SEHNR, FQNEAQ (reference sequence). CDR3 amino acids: CASSLSRTGGEKLFF. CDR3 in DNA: TGTGCCAGCAGCTTAAGCAGGACAGGGGGGGAAAAACTGTTTTTT.

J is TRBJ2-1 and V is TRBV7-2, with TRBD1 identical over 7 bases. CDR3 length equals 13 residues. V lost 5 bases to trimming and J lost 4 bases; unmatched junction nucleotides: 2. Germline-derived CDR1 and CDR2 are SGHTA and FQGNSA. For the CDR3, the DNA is TGTGCCAGCAGCCCGGACAGGTACAATGAGCAGTTCTTC. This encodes CASSPDRYNEQFF.

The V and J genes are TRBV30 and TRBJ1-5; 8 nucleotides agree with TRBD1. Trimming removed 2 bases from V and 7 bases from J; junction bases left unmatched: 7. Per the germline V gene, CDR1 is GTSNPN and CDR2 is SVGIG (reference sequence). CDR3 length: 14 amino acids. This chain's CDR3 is CAWSKGQGGQPQHF. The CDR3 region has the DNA TGTGCCTGGAGTAAAGGACAGGGAGGACAGCCCCAGCATTTT.

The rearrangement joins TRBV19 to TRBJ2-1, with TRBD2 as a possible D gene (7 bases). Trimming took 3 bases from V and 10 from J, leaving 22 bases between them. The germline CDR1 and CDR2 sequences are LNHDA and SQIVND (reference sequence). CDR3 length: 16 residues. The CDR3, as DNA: TGTGCCAGTAGTATTGGGGGGGCTACCGGGCCAGAGGAGCAGTTCTTC. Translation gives CASSIGGATGPEEQFF. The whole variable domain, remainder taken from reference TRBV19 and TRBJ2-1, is DGGITQSPKYLFRKEGQNVTLSCEQNLNHDAMYWYRQDPGQGLRLIYYSQIVNDFQKGDIAEGYSVSREKKESFPLTVTSAQKNPTAFYLCASSIGGATGPEEQFFGPGTRLTVL.

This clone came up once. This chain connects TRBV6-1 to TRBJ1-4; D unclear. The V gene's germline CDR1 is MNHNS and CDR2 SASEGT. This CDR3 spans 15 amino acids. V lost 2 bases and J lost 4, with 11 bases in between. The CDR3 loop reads CASSEIGGGNEKLFF. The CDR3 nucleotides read TGTGCCAGCAGTGAAATCGGAGGAGGTAATGAAAAACTGTTTTTT.